This is a list of T cell receptor beta chains from one sample in a study of shared clonotypes between healthy human individuals. Assay used: immunoSEQ multiplex PCR; TCRdb lists only in-frame clones, some missing. The table shows around 580,000 clones, with roughly 98% occurring only once. The sample was naive CD8+ T cells sorted from blood. The receptor set was obtained from a man aged 25-40 years in good health. Both conserved end residues are part of each CDR3. The D gene is left open where the match is weak. Not every row has a clone size; where given, it reads once, few, many or a size class.

D gene | CDR3 length | J gene | clone size | V gene | CDR3 DNA | CDR3 protein
TRBD1 | 17 | TRBJ2-7 | - | TRBV5-1 | TGCGCCAGCAGCTTGCAGTCCGGGACAGGGGACCCCTACGAGCAGTACTTC | CASSLQSGTGDPYEQYF
- | 12 | TRBJ1-1 | - | TRBV7-8 | TGTGCCAGCAGCCCGGGTGGTACTGAAGCTTTCTTT | CASSPGGTEAFF
- | 16 | TRBJ2-1 | - | TRBV9 | TGTGCCAGCAGCGGCAGTAGCGCGAGCTCCTACAATGAGCAGTTCTTC | CASSGSSASSYNEQFF
- | 13 | TRBJ2-7 | - | TRBV19 | TGTGCCAGTAGTCTTCTTTTCTCCTACGAGCAGTACTTC | CASSLLFSYEQYF
- | 15 | TRBJ1-5 | - | TRBV9 | TGTGCCAGCAGCCCCGGGGAGGTCTCCAATCAGCCCCAGCATTTT | CASSPGEVSNQPQHF
TRBD2 | 15 | TRBJ2-7 | - | TRBV27 | TGTGCCAGCAGTGGGACTAGCAACCGGCGGGACGAGCAGTACTTC | CASSGTSNRRDEQYF
TRBD2 | 13 | TRBJ2-7 | - | TRBV11-2 | TGTGCCAGCAGCTTAAGACTAGCTTACGAGCAGTACTTC | CASSLRLAYEQYF
TRBD1 | 14 | TRBJ2-7 | - | TRBV29-1 | TGCAGCGTTGAAAAGACAGGGGCCGGATCAGAGCAGTACTTC | CSVEKTGAGSEQYF
TRBD1 | 14 | TRBJ2-3 | - | TRBV14 | TGTGCCAGCAGCCATGGGACAGGTTTAGATACGCAGTATTTT | CASSHGTGLDTQYF
- | 14 | TRBJ1-5 | - | TRBV7-9 | TGTGCCAGCAGCTTAGTGGCAGGGGATCAGCCCCAGCATTTT | CASSLVAGDQPQHF
TRBD1 | 16 | TRBJ2-7 | once | TRBV4-2 | TGTGCCAGCAGCCAAGCCCCGGGACAGGGGGCTCGGGAGCAGTACTTC | CASSQAPGQGAREQYF
- | 14 | TRBJ1-5 | - | TRBV27 | TGTGCCAGCAGTCCTCAGGGGTTGTTTCAGCCCCAGCATTTT | CASSPQGLFQPQHF
- | 14 | TRBJ1-3 | once | TRBV5-6 | TGTGCCAGCAGACTGGGGGGCGACGGAAACACCATATATTTT | CASRLGGDGNTIYF
- | 11 | TRBJ1-1 | - | TRBV15 | TGTGCCACCAGCAGAAGGAACGAAGCTTTCTTT | CATSRRNEAFF
TRBD1 | 16 | TRBJ1-1 | - | TRBV28 | TGTGCCAGCAGTTTAGCTGGACAGGGTTTGGGCACTGAAGCTTTCTTT | CASSLAGQGLGTEAFF
- | 13 | TRBJ1-2 | - | TRBV27 | TGTGCCAGCAGTCGGTCAGGGTTCTATGGCTACACCTTC | CASSRSGFYGYTF
TRBD2 | 15 | TRBJ2-3 | - | TRBV7-8 | TGTGCCAGCAGCTTCGGGGGGATTAACACAGATACGCAGTATTTT | CASSFGGINTDTQYF
- | 11 | TRBJ2-3 | - | TRBV13 | TGTGCCAGCAGCTCCACAGATACGCAGTATTTT | CASSSTDTQYF
TRBD1 | 15 | TRBJ1-4 | - | TRBV6-5 | TGTGCCAGCAGTGTCTTATGGACAGGTGGCGAAAAACTGTTTTTT | CASSVLWTGGEKLFF
- | 13 | TRBJ2-5 | - | TRBV25-1 | TGTGCCAGCAGTGAAGGGGGGCAAGAGACCCAGTACTTC | CASSEGGQETQYF
TRBD1 | 16 | TRBJ2-2 | - | TRBV28 | TGTGCCAGCAGTTTAATAGTCAATCTCGGACAGGGCGAGCTGTTTTTT | CASSLIVNLGQGELFF
- | 14 | TRBJ1-5 | - | TRBV1 | TGCACCAGCAGCCAAGACGGGGAGCGCCGGCCCGTGGATTTT | CTSSQDGERRPVDF
TRBD2 | 13 | TRBJ2-7 | - | TRBV28 | TGTGCCAGCAGCCAGAGCGGGATTAATGAGCAGTACTTC | CASSQSGINEQYF
- | 14 | TRBJ2-3 | - | TRBV27 | TGTGCCAGCAGTTTACAGGGTGGGATAGATACGCAGTATTTT | CASSLQGGIDTQYF
TRBD1 | 15 | TRBJ2-7 | - | TRBV2 | TGTGCCAGCGAGAATGTGGGGACAGGGCGTCGCGAGCAGTACTTC | CASENVGTGRREQYF
- | 13 | TRBJ1-5 | - | TRBV6-5 | TGTGCCAGCGCCACAGGTAGCAATCAGCCCCAGCATTTT | CASATGSNQPQHF
- | 14 | TRBJ2-2 | - | TRBV29-1 | TGCAGCGTTGTTGACACCGCGAACACCGGGGAGCTGTTTTTT | CSVVDTANTGELFF
- | 14 | TRBJ1-2 | - | TRBV29-1 | TGCAGCGCCGAGGGCCCAAGGTCGAGCTATGGCTACACCTTC | CSAEGPRSSYGYTF
TRBD1 | 11 | TRBJ2-7 | - | TRBV20-1 | TGCAGTGCCCGGACAGGCTACGAGCAGTACTTC | CSARTGYEQYF
- | 18 | TRBJ2-2 | - | TRBV7-3 | TGTGCCAGCAGCTTAAGCGCCCCTGGGTGGAGGTATACCGGGGAGCTGTTTTTT | CASSLSAPGWRYTGELFF
- | 10 | TRBJ2-1 | - | TRBV20-1 | TGCAGTGCTAGCTCGAATGAGCAGTTCTTC | CSASSNEQFF
- | 13 | TRBJ2-1 | - | TRBV6-1 | TGTGCCAGCAACCCGGGACTCATCTATGAGCAGTTCTTC | CASNPGLIYEQFF
TRBD1 | 16 | TRBJ2-7 | - | TRBV6-5 | TGTGCCAGCAGTTACTCGTGGACAGGACTCCTCATCGAGCAGTACTTC | CASSYSWTGLLIEQYF
TRBD2 | 14 | TRBJ2-3 | - | TRBV29-1 | TGCAGCGAGCAGGGACTAGCGGGAGTAGATACGCAGTATTTT | CSEQGLAGVDTQYF
- | 12 | TRBJ2-2 | - | TRBV29-1 | TGCAGCGTTCTGGACACTACCGGGGAGCTGTTTTTT | CSVLDTTGELFF